A single sample is the source of the 3 T cell receptor beta chains below, sequenced in a study of T cell responses to AZD1222 COVID-19 vaccine. Sequencing used immunoSEQ multiplex PCR; TCRdb keeps in-frame clones, though not all of them. This sample has roughly 150,000 clones, with around 91% found just once. Here the sequenced sample was peripheral blood, taken on day 0 of AZD1222 vaccination. These receptors all come from an adult in good health.

The chain joins TRBV5-4 to TRBJ2-7, with TRBD1 matching over 7 bases. V lost 2 bases and J lost 5; bases outside the gene matches: 1. CDR1 SGHNT and CDR2 YYREEE come from the germline V gene (reference sequence). The CDR3 has 12 residues. CDR3 nucleotides: TGTGCCAGCAGCTTTACAGGGGACGAGCAGTACTTC. Its protein is CASSFTGDEQYF.

This chain connects TRBV30 to TRBJ1-2; tentatively, D is TRBD1 (5 bases). Trimming stripped 2 bases from V and 8 bases from J, with 18 bases between. The CDR3 length is 14 residues. The germline V gene has CDR1 GTSNPN and CDR2 SVGIG (reference sequence). CDR3 sequence reads: CAWSPNEGRRGYTF. The CDR3 DNA follows: TGTGCCTGGAGTCCAAATGAGGGACGGCGGGGCTACACCTTC.

The V gene is TRBV10-3, the J gene TRBJ2-3, with a tentative D call TRBD2 (5 bases). Trimming shortened V by 4 bases and J by 4 bases, and 12 bases separated the two germline ends. The CDR3 covers 14 residues. Germline loops: CDR1 ENHRY, CDR2 SYGVKD. For the CDR3, the DNA is TGTGCCATCAGTGCGGCTAGCTGGGCAGATACGCAGTATTTT. Translation gives CAISAASWADTQYF.